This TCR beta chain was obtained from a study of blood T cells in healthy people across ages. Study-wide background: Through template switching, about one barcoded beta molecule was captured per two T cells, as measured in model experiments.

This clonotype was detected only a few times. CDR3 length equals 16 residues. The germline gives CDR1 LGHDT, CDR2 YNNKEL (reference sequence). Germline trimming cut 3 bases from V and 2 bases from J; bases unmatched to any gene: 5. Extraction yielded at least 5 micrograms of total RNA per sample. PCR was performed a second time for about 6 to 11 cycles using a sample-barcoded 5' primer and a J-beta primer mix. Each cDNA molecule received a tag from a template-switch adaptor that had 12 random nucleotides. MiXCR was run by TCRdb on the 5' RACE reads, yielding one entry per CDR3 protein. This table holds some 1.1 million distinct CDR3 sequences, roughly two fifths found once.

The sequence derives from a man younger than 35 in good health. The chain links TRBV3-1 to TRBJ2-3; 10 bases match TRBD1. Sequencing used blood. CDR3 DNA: TGTGCCAGCAGCCATGGACAGGGGGGTGTCACAGATACGCAGTATTTT. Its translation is CASSHGQGGVTDTQYF.